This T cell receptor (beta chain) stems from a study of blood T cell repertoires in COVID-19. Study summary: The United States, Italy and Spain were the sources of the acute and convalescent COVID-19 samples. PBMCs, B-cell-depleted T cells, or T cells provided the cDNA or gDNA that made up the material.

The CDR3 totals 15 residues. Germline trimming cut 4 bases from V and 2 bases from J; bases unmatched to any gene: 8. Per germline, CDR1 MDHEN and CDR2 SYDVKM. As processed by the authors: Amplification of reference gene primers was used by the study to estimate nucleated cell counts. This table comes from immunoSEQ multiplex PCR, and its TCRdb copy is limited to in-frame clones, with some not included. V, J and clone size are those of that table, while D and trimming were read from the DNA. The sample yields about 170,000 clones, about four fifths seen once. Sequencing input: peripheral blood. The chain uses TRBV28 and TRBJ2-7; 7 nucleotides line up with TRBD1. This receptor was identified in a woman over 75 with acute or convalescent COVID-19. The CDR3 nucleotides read TGTGCCAGCAGTTCTCGACAGGGTGGCGCCTACGAGCAGTACTTC. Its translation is CASSSRQGGAYEQYF. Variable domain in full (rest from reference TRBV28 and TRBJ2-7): DVKVTQSSRYLVKRTGEKVFLECVQDMDHENMFWYRQDPGLGLRLIYFSYDVKMKEKGDIPEGYSVSREKKERFSLILESASTNQTSMYLCASSSRQGGAYEQYFGPGTRLTVT.